This TCR beta chain came from a study of response to subunit inactivated influenza vaccine listed by TCRdb under 2018. About the study as a whole: The study used deep quantitative T cell receptor repertoire profiling to track responses to a trivalent subunit inactivated influenza vaccine. Points the paper makes about the study in general: The authors proposed that each seasonal influenza vaccination may bring in only a limited number of new T cells.

Libraries were made using RT-PCR. TCRdb lists the instrument as Illumina HiSeq 2500. Starting from the raw public reads, TCRdb applied fastp trimming at Q25, assembled clones with MiXCR and retained in-frame beta chains. Each CDR3 protein appears once, grouped with its most common genes and DNA. This sample gives 550,000 to 800,000 distinct CDR3 sequences in total; around 16% of them show up just once. Of the sample, around 10% is held by the ten largest clones. Per the germline V gene (reference sequence), DFQATT is the CDR1 and SNEGSKA is the CDR2. V is pared back by 3 bases and J by 1 base, with 15 bases lying between the germline termini. Measured from the cysteine to the phenylalanine, the CDR3 is 15 residues long. The retained sequence is limited to the CDR3, 45 bases, with the frame set at the first base. The count of this clonotype is one. It lacks a known antigen. Base-call qualities are not available, and no considerably larger clone is one nucleotide away. A single read is weak support.

The sequenced sample was PBMCs from blood, obtained roughly 13 days after vaccination. The clonotype originates from a man aged 50-60 years who received an inactivated influenza vaccine. Donor details come from another sample of the same person, matched by shared clones. The chain is encoded by TRBV20-1 joined to TRBJ2-5; TRBD1 is perhaps the D gene, given 6 matching bases. The CDR3 region: CSARGFRTAQETQYF. The nucleotide sequence reads TGCAGTGCTAGGGGGTTTAGGACAGCCCAAGAGACCCAGTACTTC.